The present T cell receptor (beta chain) was sequenced within a study of siplizumab effects on memory and regulatory T cells. The CDR3 loop spans 13 amino acids. Germline assignment: CDR1 MNHEY and CDR2 SMNVEV (reference sequence). The ends were cut back, 5 bases at V and 3 bases at J, with 7 bases in the middle. Sequencing used immunoSEQ multiplex PCR; TCRdb keeps in-frame clones, though not all of them. Found here are about 110,000 clones, roughly 92% of them singletons; the top ten hold 1% to 1.5%. The sequenced material came from CD4+ T cells sorted from blood. The clonotype was recovered from a human donor in good health. The chain employs TRBV27 and TRBJ2-2; D not resolved. CDR3 region: CASSIRDTGELFF. The DNA for the CDR3 is TGTGCCAGCAGTATACGGGACACCGGGGAGCTGTTTTTT.